Listed below are T cell receptor beta chains from one sample, sequenced in a study of human T cells and chemical hapten exposure. Each CDR3 protein gets one entry after TCRdb re-called the RACE reads with MiXCR. The sample contains about 340,000 distinct CDR3 sequences, under 8% of which appear only once. Sequencing was performed on whole blood, taken in connection with sensitization to the hapten diphenylcyclopropenone (DPC). Receptors were obtained from a woman between 18 and 30 years old with alopecia areata. Some clones in this sample may be carry-over from other donors' samples. Each CDR3 is given with its conserved first and last residue. D genes are given only for firm matches. Where a row states a size, it is once, few, many or the class of an expanded clone; other rows omit it.

j_gene | abundance | v_gene | d_gene | CDR3nt | CDR3aa
TRBJ2-3 | few | TRBV9 | TRBD1 | TGTGCCAGCAGCGAGGCCCGGACAGGGGACACAGATACGCAGTATTTT | CASSEARTGDTDTQYF
TRBJ2-7 | NA | TRBV5-1 | TRBD2 | TGCGCCAGCAGCTTCCGGGGGGGTTCCCTCTACGAGCAGTACTTC | CASSFRGGSLYEQYF
TRBJ2-7 | NA | TRBV19 | TRBD1 | TGTGCCAGTAGAATGGGACAGATCGGAGGCGAGCAGTACTTC | CASRMGQIGGEQYF
TRBJ1-1 | few | TRBV19 | TRBD1 | TGTGCCAGTAGTATAGGAATCCCGGGACAGGGGATGAACACTGAAGCTTTCTTT | CASSIGIPGQGMNTEAFF
TRBJ2-3 | few | TRBV4-2 | NA | TGTGCCAGCAGCCAAGGGAGTAGCGGCACAGATACGCAGTATTTT | CASSQGSSGTDTQYF
TRBJ1-2 | NA | TRBV27 | NA | TGTGCCAGCAGTCCGACTGACGTTTTTTATGGCTACACCTTC | CASSPTDVFYGYTF
TRBJ2-3 | NA | TRBV20-1 | TRBD2 | TGCAGTGCTAGCACTAGCGGGGGGGCGGATACGCAGTATTTT | CSASTSGGADTQYF
TRBJ1-1 | many | TRBV6-2/TRBV6-3 | NA | TGTGCCAGCAGGCAAGGAGACACTGAAGCTTTCTTT | CASRQGDTEAFF
TRBJ2-2 | NA | TRBV2 | NA | TGTGCCAGCAGCCCGGACAGTCCCGGGGAGCTGTTTTTT | CASSPDSPGELFF
TRBJ1-1 | many | TRBV6-2/TRBV6-3 | NA | TGTGCCAGCAGCCAGCAGGCAGGGACGGGCACTGAAGCTTTCTTT | CASSQQAGTGTEAFF
TRBJ1-4 | few | TRBV12-3/TRBV12-4 | NA | TGTGCCAGCAGTCCGACCGGGACCCTGAATGAAAAACTGTTTTTT | CASSPTGTLNEKLFF
TRBJ2-5 | few | TRBV7-9 | TRBD1 | TGTGCCAGCAGCGCCCCTACAGGGGGAGAGGAGACCCAGTACTTC | CASSAPTGGEETQYF
TRBJ1-5 | NA | TRBV12-3/TRBV12-4 | NA | TGTGCCAGCAGTCTCGGGTCTCGCAATCAGCCCCAGCATTTT | CASSLGSRNQPQHF
TRBJ1-1 | NA | TRBV10-3 | TRBD1 | TGTGCCATCAGTGAGAAGACAGGGCTAGACACTGAAGCTTTCTTT | CAISEKTGLDTEAFF
TRBJ1-3 | many | TRBV12-3/TRBV12-4 | NA | TGTGCCAGCAGTTTACTTCACCACCCTGAATATTTT | CASSLLHHPEYF
TRBJ2-3 | NA | TRBV27 | TRBD1 | TGTGCCAGCAGTTTAATTGGACAGGGGCGCAGAGATACGCAGTATTTT | CASSLIGQGRRDTQYF
TRBJ1-6 | once | TRBV12-3/TRBV12-4 | NA | TGTGCCAGCAGCCCTTGGGGGGGAGGCTCACCCCTCCACTTT | CASSPWGGGSPLHF